This is a list of T cell receptor beta chains from one sample in a study of Graves' ophthalmopathy and Graves' hyperthyroidism. A single record per CDR3 protein comes from TCRdb applying MiXCR to the multiplex PCR reads. The sample yields approximately 210,000 distinct CDR3 sequences, roughly a fifth seen once. The sequenced sample consisted of peripheral blood. The receptors shown here come from a woman in her forties or fifties with Graves' ophthalmopathy. The CDR3 runs from the conserved cysteine through the conserved F or W. The D gene is left open where the match is weak. The size field is filled for only some rows; it gives once, few, many or a size class.

- TRBJ1-5 TRBV11-2 TRBD1 CASSLSGQGGYQPQHF TGTGCCAGCAGCTTATCAGGACAGGGAGGGTATCAGCCCCAGCATTTT
once TRBJ1-1 TRBV12-3/TRBV12-4 - CASSLGTTLMNTEAFF TGTGCCAGCAGTTTGGGGACAACTCTGATGAACACTGAAGCTTTCTTT
many TRBJ1-2 TRBV27 - CATGHKELSGYTF TGTGCCACCGGACACAAGGAACTATCAGGCTACACCTTC
- TRBJ2-7 TRBV4-1 - CASSQDFRIGGTYEQYF TGCGCCAGCAGCCAAGATTTTAGGATAGGCGGAACCTACGAGCAGTACTTC
many TRBJ1-2 TRBV6-2/TRBV6-3 TRBD1 CASRWTGEKTYGYTF TGTGCCAGCAGGTGGACAGGGGAAAAGACCTATGGCTACACCTTC
once TRBJ1-1 TRBV29-1 - CSVGGGEGEAFF TGCAGCGTGGGGGGAGGAGAGGGTGAAGCTTTCTTT
- TRBJ2-2 TRBV2 TRBD1 CASRAGGYTGELFF TGTGCCAGCAGGGCAGGGGGATACACCGGGGAGCTGTTTTTT
many TRBJ2-6 TRBV2 - CASSHISGANVLTF TGTGCCAGCAGCCATATCTCTGGGGCCAACGTCCTGACTTTC
once TRBJ2-7 TRBV28 TRBD2 CASSFDSGAIFQYEQCF TGTGCCAGCAGCTTCGATAGCGGGGCCATCTTCCAATACGAGCAGTGCTTC
many TRBJ2-2 TRBV28 - CASSYTLGIPTGELFF TGTGCCAGCAGTTACACCCTAGGTATCCCCACCGGGGAGCTGTTTTTT
many TRBJ1-1 TRBV9 - CASSAGLRSEAFF TGTGCCAGCAGCGCGGGACTCCGGAGTGAAGCTTTCTTT
many TRBJ1-2 TRBV12-3/TRBV12-4 TRBD1 CASSTTGRFYGYTF TGTGCCAGCAGCACGACAGGGAGGTTTTATGGCTACACCTTC
many TRBJ2-5 TRBV30 - CAWSFREETQYF TGTGCCTGGAGTTTCAGGGAGGAGACCCAGTACTTC
many TRBJ2-7 TRBV30 - CAWSGWGVYEQYF TGTGCCTGGAGTGGGTGGGGCGTTTACGAGCAGTACTTC
- TRBJ1-2 TRBV12-3/TRBV12-4 - CASRQQEARYGYTF TGTGCCAGCAGACAACAGGAGGCGCGCTATGGCTACACCTTC
many TRBJ1-2 TRBV19 - CASSVGYTF TGTGCCAGTAGTGTGGGCTACACCTTC
- TRBJ1-5 TRBV5-1 - CASSPRGNQPQHF TGCGCCAGCAGCCCCCGGGGCAATCAGCCCCAGCATTTT
many TRBJ2-7 TRBV7-3 - CASSSQAYWVYEQYF TGTGCCAGCAGCTCACAGGCTTATTGGGTCTACGAGCAGTACTTC
many TRBJ2-5 TRBV2 TRBD1 CASRETGGPQETQYF TGTGCCAGCAGGGAGACAGGGGGCCCACAAGAGACCCAGTACTTC
many TRBJ2-7 TRBV20-1 TRBD1 CSAPDQGGFPYEQYF TGCAGTGCCCCAGACCAAGGGGGCTTTCCCTACGAGCAGTACTTC
many TRBJ2-5 TRBV6-1 - CASTRAVTLQETQYF TGTGCCAGCACGCGGGCAGTTACCTTACAAGAGACCCAGTACTTC
many TRBJ2-7 TRBV7-9 - CASSPSVSDEQYF TGTGCCAGCAGCCCCTCCGTGTCGGACGAGCAGTACTTC
many TRBJ1-1 TRBV12-3/TRBV12-4 - CASTRGQGMNTEAFF TGTGCCAGCACCCGAGGGCAGGGGATGAACACTGAAGCTTTCTTT
few TRBJ2-7 TRBV2 - CASIAANSYEQCF TGTGCCAGCATCGCGGCTAACTCCTACGAGCAGTGCTTC
many TRBJ2-7 TRBV7-9 - CASSPRGTSSYEQYF TGTGCCAGCAGCCCACGGGGGACGTCCTCCTACGAGCAGTACTTC
few TRBJ2-7 TRBV18 TRBD2 CASSPFSGSVEQYF TGTGCCAGCTCACCTTTTAGCGGGAGTGTCGAGCAGTACTTC
- TRBJ1-1 TRBV7-2 - CASSLPMNTEAFF TGTGCCAGCAGCCTTCCGATGAACACTGAAGCTTTCTTT
many TRBJ2-2 TRBV12-3/TRBV12-4 TRBD1 CASSSPGQGVKAGELFF TGTGCCAGCAGTTCACCGGGACAGGGTGTCAAAGCCGGGGAGCTGTTTTTT
many TRBJ1-6 TRBV6-5 - CASSYSRGSPLHF TGTGCCAGCAGTTACAGCAGGGGTTCACCCCTCCACTTT
many TRBJ2-5 TRBV20-1 TRBD2 CSASSTSGSPETQYF TGCAGTGCTAGTTCGACTAGCGGGAGCCCAGAGACCCAGTACTTC
few TRBJ1-2 TRBV9 - CASSVTRADNYGYTF TGTGCCAGCAGCGTTACGCGGGCAGATAACTATGGCTACACCTTC
many TRBJ1-3 TRBV14 - CASSRRQGNTIYF TGTGCCAGCTCCAGGAGGCAGGGAAACACCATATATTTT
- TRBJ1-3 TRBV12-3/TRBV12-4 - CASSNTGFPGNTIYF TGTGCCAGCAGCAATACAGGGTTCCCTGGAAACACCATATATTTT
many TRBJ1-2 TRBV5-8 TRBD1 CASSTLGQAMDAGGYTF TGTGCCAGCAGCACCCTGGGACAGGCGATGGATGCGGGTGGCTACACCTTC
many TRBJ1-2 TRBV6-1 - CASSEALAVDGYTF TGTGCCAGCAGTGAAGCGCTTGCGGTAGATGGCTACACCTTC
many TRBJ1-2 TRBV28 - CASSLVVPGESYGYTF TGTGCCAGCAGTTTAGTAGTTCCGGGAGAGAGCTATGGCTACACCTTC
many TRBJ1-2 TRBV2 - CASSGLNYGYTF TGTGCCAGCTCGGGGCTTAACTATGGCTACACCTTC
- TRBJ1-2 TRBV27 - CASSFGAMTGGYTF TGTGCCAGCAGTTTTGGGGCCATGACGGGTGGCTACACCTTC
many TRBJ2-5 TRBV2 - CASSDRLRTNQETQYF TGTGCCAGCAGTGACCGATTGAGGACAAACCAAGAGACCCAGTACTTC
few TRBJ1-5 TRBV19 - CASSPSLVYSNQPQHF TGTGCCAGTAGCCCCTCGTTGGTTTATAGCAATCAGCCCCAGCATTTT
- TRBJ1-5 TRBV6-1 - CASKREGQPQHF TGTGCCAGCAAAAGGGAGGGCCAGCCCCAGCATTTT
- TRBJ2-5 TRBV27 - CASSLRQVWYF TGTGCCAGCAGTCTCCGACAGGTTTGGTACTTC
- TRBJ2-7 TRBV6-5 - CASSYSVTRTYEQYF TGTGCCAGCAGTTACTCGGTGACTCGCACCTACGAGCAGTACTTC
many TRBJ2-6 TRBV27 - CASSLRYLSGGANVLTF TGTGCCAGCAGTCTTCGGTACCTGAGTGGTGGGGCCAACGTCCTGACTTTC
many TRBJ1-1 TRBV12-3/TRBV12-4 - CASSFKGGNTEAFF TGTGCCAGCAGTTTCAAGGGGGGGAACACTGAAGCTTTCTTT
many TRBJ1-5 TRBV12-3/TRBV12-4 TRBD1 CASRPGQGSGQPQHF TGTGCCAGCAGGCCGGGACAGGGGAGCGGCCAGCCCCAGCATTTT
many TRBJ2-7 TRBV29-1 - CSVVGKEGAYEQYF TGCAGCGTTGTAGGCAAGGAAGGTGCCTACGAGCAGTACTTC
many TRBJ1-2 TRBV13 TRBD1 CASSLGQRYGYTF TGTGCCAGCAGCTTGGGACAGCGCTATGGCTACACCTTC
many TRBJ2-5 TRBV6-2/TRBV6-3 - CASSLLLRREETQYF TGTGCCAGCTCCCTCCTTTTGAGAAGAGAGGAGACCCAGTACTTC
many TRBJ1-1 TRBV12-3/TRBV12-4 - CASSLQASGTEAFF TGTGCCAGCAGTTTACAGGCCTCGGGGACTGAAGCTTTCTTT
many TRBJ2-7 TRBV11-2 - CASSLQGSPYEQYF TGTGCCAGCAGCTTGCAGGGATCCCCCTACGAGCAGTACTTC
- TRBJ2-7 TRBV6-1 TRBD2 CASSPSGGVYEQYF TGTGCCAGCAGTCCTAGCGGGGGGGTGTACGAGCAGTACTTC
many TRBJ1-2 TRBV20-1 - CSATLTGYGYTF TGCAGTGCTACCCTAACAGGGTACGGCTACACCTTC
- TRBJ2-7 TRBV6-1 - CASSGTLPYEQYF TGTGCCAGCAGTGGGACACTACCCTACGAGCAGTACTTC
many TRBJ2-7 TRBV2 TRBD2 CASSEPSGGAYEQYF TGTGCCAGCAGCGAGCCTAGCGGAGGGGCCTACGAGCAGTACTTC
many TRBJ2-7 TRBV18 TRBD1 CASSLPPGQGASVYF TGTGCCAGCTCACTCCCACCGGGACAGGGGGCCTCTGTGTACTTC
many TRBJ2-2 TRBV6-2/TRBV6-3 - CASSYVQGWTGELFF TGTGCCAGCAGTTACGTTCAGGGGTGGACCGGGGAGCTGTTTTTT
many TRBJ1-5 TRBV6-5 - CASSTQGSNQPQHF TGTGCCAGCAGTACTCAGGGGAGCAATCAGCCCCAGCATTTT
few TRBJ1-5 TRBV12-3/TRBV12-4 - CASSLSFKGQPQHF TGTGCCAGCAGTTTAAGTTTTAAGGGTCAGCCCCAGCATTTT
many TRBJ2-4 TRBV27 - CASSTRLRDGIQYF TGTGCCAGCAGTACCCGATTGAGGGACGGCATTCAGTACTTC